This passage covers 26 T cell receptor beta chains from one sample sequenced in a study of blood T cell repertoires in COVID-19. Sequencing used immunoSEQ multiplex PCR; TCRdb keeps in-frame clones, though not all of them. The sample lists approximately 150,000 clones, about 83% occurring once. Sequenced: peripheral blood. Receptors originate from a woman aged 45-65 years with active or convalescent COVID-19.

This rearrangement joins TRBV3-1 (or the pseudogene TRBV3-2) to TRBJ2-1, with TRBD2 identical over 12 bases. The CDR3 totals 15 residues. Germline values: CDR1 LGHDT, CDR2 YNNKEL (reference sequence). With V trimmed by 3 bases and J by 8 bases, 5 bases remained unmatched. The CDR3 sequence: CASSQPSGGADEQFF. The DNA for the CDR3 is TGTGCCAGCAGCCAGCCTAGCGGGGGGGCAGATGAGCAGTTCTTC.

The genes are TRBV6-2 or TRBV6-3 and TRBJ1-2, with 10 bases aligning to TRBD1. Losses at the gene ends were 4 bases for V and 7 bases for J; bases not matched to a gene: 12. CDR3 size: 16 residues. Looked up from germline, CDR1 is MNHEY and CDR2 is SVGEGT. The CDR3 sequence is CASSSFGQGDRVGYTF. In nucleotides, the CDR3 is TGTGCCAGCAGTTCGTTCGGACAGGGGGATCGAGTTGGCTACACCTTC.

The rearrangement joins TRBV19 to TRBJ2-5; 7 nucleotides match TRBD2. V lost 5 bases and J lost 5; bases outside the gene matches: 11. The CDR3 sequence is 15 residues long. CDR1 is LNHDA and CDR2 is SQIVND in the germline V gene (reference sequence). Here the CDR3 DNA reads TGTGCCAGTAGTGCTGAAACCTGGGAGGGTGAGACCCAGTACTTC. Residues: CASSAETWEGETQYF. The full variable domain, completed using reference TRBV19 and TRBJ2-5, is DGGITQSPKYLFRKEGQNVTLSCEQNLNHDAMYWYRQDPGQGLRLIYYSQIVNDFQKGDIAEGYSVSREKKESFPLTVTSAQKNPTAFYLCASSAETWEGETQYFGPGTRLLVL.

This clone appeared once. The chain combines TRBV25-1 with TRBJ2-1; TRBD2 matches at 11 bases. J lost 4 bases, V lost 5 bases, and 4 bases had no gene match. Germline lookup yields CDR1 MGHDK and CDR2 SYGVNS. This CDR3 has 15 residues. The CDR3 DNA reads as TGTGCCAGCAGTTTACTAGCGGGAGAGTACAATGAGCAGTTCTTC. Translating it yields CASSLLAGEYNEQFF.

The J gene is TRBJ1-2, the V gene TRBV4-3; 12 nucleotides agree with TRBD1. Germline lookup yields CDR1 LGHNA and CDR2 YSLEER. The J segment lost 7 bases and the V segment lost 0 bases, leaving 9 bases of the junction unmatched. The CDR3 length is 17 residues. The CDR3 coding sequence is TGCGCCAGCAGCCAAGATTACGGGACAGGGGGCTTGGGTGGCTACACCTTC. It codes for CASSQDYGTGGLGGYTF.

The chain employs TRBV27 and TRBJ2-1; 7 nucleotides align to TRBD1. The trim removed 4 bases at V and 5 bases at J, leaving 20 bases unmatched. From germline, CDR1 is MNHEY and CDR2 SMNVEV (reference sequence). The CDR3 contains 19 residues. CDR3 sequence: CASSSHDRANRKQNNEQFF. The CDR3 DNA reads TGTGCCAGCAGTTCCCATGACAGGGCGAATCGTAAGCAGAACAATGAGCAGTTCTTC.

This rearrangement joins TRBV7-2 to TRBJ1-2, with D possibly matching TRBD1 (6 bases). Germline lookup yields CDR1 SGHTA and CDR2 FQGNSA. The V end was cut by 1 base, the J end by 8 bases, with 14 bases between. CDR3 length equals 14 residues. The CDR3 here is CASSLGRGGKGYTF. The CDR3 region has the DNA TGTGCCAGCAGCTTAGGAAGGGGGGGCAAGGGCTACACCTTC.

The chain recombines TRBV7-9 with TRBJ2-1, with 7 bases identical to TRBD2. CDR3 length: 16 amino acids. V lost 1 base to trimming and J lost 9 bases; unmatched junction nucleotides: 12. Germline V CDR1 and CDR2: SEHNR, FQNEAQ (reference sequence). The CDR3 bases are TGTGCCAGCAGCTTAGTATTAGGCGGGCTAGCGGTTGAGCAGTTCTTC. Amino acid sequence: CASSLVLGGLAVEQFF. The full variable domain, in which reference TRBV7-9 and TRBJ2-1 provide the parts outside the CDR3, is DTGVSQNPRHKITKRGQNVTFRCDPISEHNRLYWYRQTLGQGPEFLTYFQNEAQLEKSRLLSDRFSAERPKGSFSTLEIQRTEQGDSAMYLCASSLVLGGLAVEQFFGPGTRLTVL.

The chain has TRBV6-2 or TRBV6-3 and TRBJ1-2, with 7 bases identical to TRBD1. Trimming took 6 bases from V and 0 from J; bases not matched to a gene: 7. Germline V gene sequence: CDR1 MNHEY, CDR2 SVGEGT. The CDR3 extends over 15 amino acids. The CDR3 here is CASSLDREANYGYTF. DNA for the CDR3: TGTGCCAGCAGCCTCGACAGGGAAGCTAACTATGGCTACACCTTC.

The chain is built from TRBV6-2 or TRBV6-3 and TRBJ1-1; a weak D match, TRBD1 (6 bases). The CDR3 totals 13 residues. Trimming cost V 2 bases and J 5 bases, with 9 bases left between them. Germline V CDR1 and CDR2: MNHEY, SVGEGT. Here the CDR3 reads CASSYPQGTEAFF. The CDR3 DNA reads as TGTGCCAGCAGTTACCCCCAGGGGACTGAAGCTTTCTTT.

The CDR3 is CASSPGTGVVSYGYTF. CDR3 bases: TGTGCCAGCAGCCCGGGGACAGGGGTCGTTAGCTATGGCTACACCTTC. The genes are TRBV11-2 and TRBJ1-2; 10 bases are a match to TRBD1. The trim removed 5 bases at V and 4 bases at J, leaving 10 bases unmatched. The CDR3 length is 16 residues. Germline V CDR1 and CDR2: SGHAT, FQNNGV.

The gene calls are TRBV6-6 and TRBJ2-1; 9 nucleotides match TRBD1. Germline CDR1 MNHNY, CDR2 SVGAGI (reference sequence). This CDR3 spans 14 amino acids. J gave up 10 bases and V 2 bases, and 6 bases lay outside the gene matches. CDR3: CASSYTDRGWEQFF. Written as DNA, the CDR3 is TGTGCCAGCAGTTACACGGACAGGGGATGGGAGCAGTTCTTC.

V and J are TRBV4-3 and TRBJ1-1, with a weak D call TRBD1 (5 bases). Trimming pared 0 bases from V and 0 bases from J, leaving 11 bases between. Germline CDR1 reads LGHNA; CDR2 reads YSLEER. The CDR3 contains 16 residues. For the CDR3, the DNA is TGCGCCAGCAGCCAAGATCCGTCGACAGTGAACACTGAAGCTTTCTTT. Translated, it gives CASSQDPSTVNTEAFF.

The J gene is TRBJ2-3, the V gene TRBV7-2; 9 bases fit TRBD2. This CDR3 has 16 amino acids. Trimming at V came to 3 bases and at J to 0 bases, leaving 4 bases not matched to a gene. Per the germline V gene, CDR1 is SGHTA and CDR2 is FQGNSA. Here the CDR3 DNA reads TGTGCCAGCAGCTTCCTAGCGGGACCTAGCACAGATACGCAGTATTTT. Protein sequence: CASSFLAGPSTDTQYF.

This sequence joins TRBV6-5 and TRBJ1-2, with D perhaps TRBD1 (5 bases). The germline gives CDR1 MNHEY, CDR2 SVGAGI. Between the trimmed V and J ends, which lost 5 bases and 11 bases, there was a span of 15 bases. This CDR3 has 12 amino acids. CDR3 in amino acids: CASSLGRGKYTF. The CDR3 coding sequence is TGTGCCAGCAGTCTCGGACGGGGGAAGTACACCTTC.

This chain links TRBV5-4 with TRBJ2-7, with a possible D match to TRBD2 (5 bases). CDR1 and CDR2 from the germline V gene are SGHNT and YYREEE (reference sequence). The CDR3 consists of 14 residues. The ends were cut back, 0 bases at V and 6 bases at J, with 13 bases in the middle. The DNA for the CDR3 is TGTGCCAGCAGCTTGGCTACCGACGGGGTCGAGCAGTACTTC. It codes for CASSLATDGVEQYF.

The chain combines TRBV6-2 or TRBV6-3 with TRBJ1-2; 8 bases align to TRBD1. The CDR3 covers 13 residues. V shed 5 bases and J 5 bases; nucleotides not matched to a gene: 4. Per the germline V gene, CDR1 is MNHEY and CDR2 is SVGEGT. CDR3 protein: CASSRTGNYGYTF. CDR3 in DNA: TGTGCCAGCAGTCGGACAGGGAATTATGGCTACACCTTC.

The V and J genes are TRBV20-1 and TRBJ1-3; D not resolved. Trimming cost V 4 bases and J 7 bases, with 8 bases left between them. This CDR3 contains 11 residues. The V gene's germline CDR1 is DFQATT and CDR2 SNEGSKA (reference sequence). The DNA of the CDR3 is TGCAGTGCTACTCCCGGGAACACCATATATTTT. It is translated as CSATPGNTIYF.

There are a few counts of this clone. The chain links TRBV5-4 to TRBJ1-1, with D tentatively TRBD1 (6 bases). The CDR3 is 14 residues long. Germline assignment: CDR1 SGHNT and CDR2 YYREEE (reference sequence). V was clipped by 0 bases and J by 2 bases, with 8 bases between them. The CDR3: CASSLDRDNTEAFF. CDR3 sequence (DNA): TGTGCCAGCAGCTTGGACAGGGACAACACTGAAGCTTTCTTT.

The chain joins TRBV6-2 or TRBV6-3 to TRBJ1-1; no clear D. This CDR3 contains 13 residues. Trimming shortened V by 4 bases and J by 4 bases, and 10 bases separated the two germline ends. Per germline, CDR1 MNHEY and CDR2 SVGEGT. CDR3 sequence (DNA): TGTGCCAGCAGTTCCACTTTCTTCACTGAAGCTTTCTTT. This gives the protein CASSSTFFTEAFF.

The table lists this clone with a count of one. The chain employs TRBV11-2 and TRBJ1-6, with TRBD1 matching 7 bases. This CDR3 spans 16 amino acids. V shed 4 bases and J 6 bases; nucleotides not matched to a gene: 9. In germline, CDR1 is SGHAT, CDR2 FQNNGV. This CDR3 reads CASSSTRQGPNSPLHF. As DNA, the CDR3 is TGTGCCAGCAGCTCCACCCGACAGGGTCCTAATTCACCCCTCCACTTT.

In its sample, this clone was seen once. The chain is built from TRBV4-2 and TRBJ1-6, with TRBD1 matching over 7 bases. This CDR3 region has 16 residues. V shed 0 bases, J shed 11 bases, and the junction held 10 bases outside the gene matches. Germline-derived CDR1 and CDR2 are LGHNA and YNFKEQ. The CDR3 bases are TGTGCCAGCAGCCAAGAGCCCTCGACAGGGATAGCACCCCTCCACTTT. It is translated as CASSQEPSTGIAPLHF.

The chain couples TRBV6-1 to TRBJ1-1; possible D gene TRBD1, 5 bases. CDR1 MNHNS and CDR2 SASEGT come from the germline V gene. The CDR3 contains 13 residues. V dropped 6 bases and J dropped 1 base, with 9 bases sitting between them. CDR3 region: CASRSGGNTEAFF. DNA of the CDR3: TGTGCCAGCAGGTCCGGGGGGAACACTGAAGCTTTCTTT.

The rearrangement links TRBV6-5 to TRBJ1-2; 7 bases align to TRBD1. There are 14 residues in the CDR3. V shed 8 bases and J 1 base; nucleotides not matched to a gene: 7. From germline, CDR1 is MNHEY and CDR2 SVGAGI. The CDR3 region is CASQGDSNNYGYTF. The CDR3 bases are TGTGCCAGCCAAGGGGACAGCAATAACTATGGCTACACCTTC.

The chain employs TRBV19 and TRBJ2-2, with 15 bases aligning to TRBD2. This CDR3 spans 18 amino acids. The germline V gene encodes CDR1 LNHDA and CDR2 SQIVND (reference sequence). The V gene end was trimmed by 3 bases and the J gene end by 5 bases; junction bases not matched to a gene: 7. CDR3 in amino acids: CASSIRTSGRVKTGELFF. The CDR3 coding sequence is TGTGCCAGTAGTATCCGGACTAGCGGGAGGGTAAAGACCGGGGAGCTGTTTTTT.

The rearrangement links TRBV5-8 to TRBJ1-5; 7 nucleotides align to TRBD1. Losses at the gene ends were 4 bases for V and 5 bases for J; bases not matched to a gene: 3. CDR1 and CDR2 (germline): SGHTS, YDEGEE. This CDR3 spans 13 amino acids. The CDR3 DNA reads as TGTGCCAGCAGCACCAGGGGGGATCAGCCCCAGCATTTT. Its protein is CASSTRGDQPQHF. Combining the CDR3 with reference TRBV5-8 and TRBJ1-5 gives the whole variable domain EAGVTQSPTHLIKTRGQQATLRCSPISGHTSVYWYQQALGLGLQFLLWYDEGEERNRGNFPPRFSGRQFPNYSSELNVNALELEDSALYLCASSTRGDQPQHFGDGTRLSIL.